Listed below are T cell receptor beta chains from one sample, sequenced in a study of OX40 agonist ivuxolimab in advanced cancers. Profiled with immunoSEQ multiplex PCR; TCRdb holds only in-frame clones, not every one. The table shows tens of thousands of clones, with roughly 90% occurring only once. The sequencing here drew on CD4+ or CD8+ T cells sorted from blood, taken in a trial of the OX40 agonist ivuxolimab. The receptors derive from an adult with an advanced solid tumor such as melanoma, head and neck, liver or kidney cancer. Each CDR3 is given with its conserved first and last residue. A D gene is named only where the DNA matches it firmly. A clone size is listed for some rows: how often the clone was seen (once, few, many), or a class if it is expanded.

>TRBD1|TRBJ1-2|-|TRBV25-1
CASSLDRGDYGYTF
TGTGCCAGCAGTTTGGACAGGGGGGACTATGGCTACACCTTC
>-|TRBJ1-4|-|TRBV9
CASSRYQGTNEKLFF
TGTGCCAGCAGCCGCTACCAGGGAACTAATGAAAAACTGTTTTTT
>TRBD1|TRBJ2-7|-|TRBV5-4
CASSLTGGAYEQYF
TGTGCCAGCAGCTTAACAGGGGGAGCCTACGAGCAGTACTTC
>-|TRBJ1-2|-|TRBV7-9
CASSQRAGYGYTF
TGTGCCAGCAGTCAGCGGGCAGGTTATGGCTACACCTTC
>-|TRBJ1-1|-|TRBV18
CASSPPAGLNTEAFF
TGTGCCAGCTCACCACCGGCAGGCCTGAACACTGAAGCTTTCTTT
>-|TRBJ2-1|-|TRBV11-3
CASRTSDLYDEQFF
TGTGCCAGCCGGACTTCTGACCTGTACGATGAGCAGTTCTTC
>-|TRBJ2-7|-|TRBV2
CASQLGYEQYF
TGTGCCAGCCAACTTGGGTACGAGCAGTACTTC
>-|TRBJ1-1|-|TRBV29-1
CSVENRDLNTEAFF
TGCAGCGTTGAAAACCGGGACCTGAACACTGAAGCTTTCTTT
>TRBD2|TRBJ2-5|-|TRBV7-3
CATETSGKETQYF
TGTGCCACTGAGACTAGCGGGAAAGAGACCCAGTACTTC
>TRBD1|TRBJ1-4|-|TRBV6-5
CASSSTMTGGVEKLFF
TGTGCCAGCAGTTCTACTATGACAGGGGGGGTTGAAAAACTGTTTTTT
>TRBD1|TRBJ2-7|-|TRBV5-1
CASSLGQGANEQYF
TGCGCCAGCAGCTTGGGACAGGGAGCGAACGAGCAGTACTTC
>-|TRBJ2-3|-|TRBV5-1
CASSPTADTQYF
TGCGCCAGCAGCCCGACCGCGGATACGCAGTATTTT
>TRBD1|TRBJ2-1|-|TRBV16
CASSPLDRGRNEQFF
TGTGCCAGCAGCCCCCTGGACAGGGGGCGGAATGAGCAGTTCTTC
>TRBD2|TRBJ2-5|-|TRBV2
CASRILLAGDETQYF
TGTGCCAGCAGGATATTACTAGCGGGAGACGAGACCCAGTACTTC
>TRBD1|TRBJ1-1|-|TRBV29-1
CSVTFGTGMNTEAFF
TGCAGCGTGACTTTCGGGACAGGAATGAACACTGAAGCTTTCTTT
>TRBD1|TRBJ2-7|few|TRBV11-3
CASSPPTGGARSAQYF
TGTGCCAGCAGCCCCCCTACAGGGGGCGCGAGATCGGCGCAGTACTTC
>TRBD2|TRBJ2-5|-|TRBV7-2
CASREAGGPETQYF
TGTGCCAGCAGGGAAGCGGGAGGGCCGGAGACCCAGTACTTC
>-|TRBJ1-6|-|TRBV2
CASNEGGSSYNSPLHF
TGTGCCAGCAACGAGGGGGGGAGCTCCTATAATTCACCCCTCCACTTT
>TRBD2|TRBJ2-7|-|TRBV30
CACLPASGRSYEQYF
TGTGCCTGCTTACCGGCTAGCGGGAGGAGCTACGAGCAGTACTTC
>-|TRBJ1-1|-|TRBV7-9
CASSSVPVNTEAFF
TGTGCCAGCAGCTCCGTGCCGGTGAACACTGAAGCTTTCTTT
>-|TRBJ2-7|-|TRBV7-2
CASSDLGPAAPYEQYF
TGTGCCAGCAGCGATTTAGGCCCCGCAGCACCCTACGAGCAGTACTTC
>TRBD2|TRBJ2-3|-|TRBV5-6
CASSFTSGRLSGTDTQYF
TGTGCCAGCAGCTTCACTAGCGGGAGACTCTCGGGCACAGATACGCAGTATTTT
>-|TRBJ1-1|-|TRBV6-1
CASSSQGKNTEAFF
TGTGCCAGCAGTTCACAGGGTAAGAACACTGAAGCTTTCTTT
>-|TRBJ2-3|-|TRBV5-8
CASSLGLFTDTQYF
TGTGCCAGCAGCTTGGGTCTTTTCACAGATACGCAGTATTTT
>-|TRBJ2-3|-|TRBV27
CASSFAGIPGTQYF
TGTGCCAGCAGTTTTGCGGGGATCCCCGGTACGCAGTATTTT
>-|TRBJ2-7|-|TRBV18
CASSPPMGLEQYF
TGTGCCAGCTCACCACCGATGGGGTTAGAGCAGTACTTC
>-|TRBJ2-7|-|TRBV21-1
CASSKVGEGPVKDEQYF
TGTGCCAGCAGCAAAGTAGGCGAGGGGCCGGTGAAGGACGAGCAGTACTTC
>-|TRBJ1-5|-|TRBV28
CASRSPQGSNQPQHF
TGTGCCAGCAGGAGCCCGCAGGGAAGCAATCAGCCCCAGCATTTT
>-|TRBJ1-2|-|TRBV19
CASGGQGDVSGYTF
TGTGCCAGTGGCGGACAAGGGGACGTCTCTGGCTACACCTTC
>-|TRBJ1-3|-|TRBV7-2
CASSLVWGFGNTIYF
TGTGCCAGCAGCTTAGTATGGGGGTTCGGAAACACCATATATTTT
>TRBD2|TRBJ2-3|-|TRBV27
CASSQRLAQTITDTQYF
TGTGCCAGCAGTCAGAGACTAGCACAAACTATCACAGATACGCAGTATTTT
>-|TRBJ1-4|once|TRBV19
CASSMGTPDEKLFF
TGTGCCAGTAGTATGGGAACGCCAGATGAAAAACTGTTTTTT
>-|TRBJ2-3|once|TRBV5-4
CASSLGLTRTDTQYF
TGTGCCAGCAGCTTGGGTCTTACCCGCACAGATACGCAGTATTTT
>-|TRBJ2-3|once|TRBV5-1
CASSFVGADTQYF
TGCGCCAGCAGCTTTGTAGGGGCAGATACGCAGTATTTT
>TRBD1|TRBJ2-3|-|TRBV10-3
CAISEEGARTDTQYF
TGTGCCATCAGTGAGGAGGGGGCGAGGACAGATACGCAGTATTTT
>-|TRBJ1-1|-|TRBV7-9
CASSLGHIDTEAFF
TGTGCCAGCAGCTTAGGACACATCGACACTGAAGCTTTCTTT
>-|TRBJ1-1|-|TRBV5-1
CASSLATANTEAFF
TGCGCCAGCAGCTTGGCCACAGCGAACACTGAAGCTTTCTTT
>TRBD2|TRBJ2-7|once|TRBV5-1
CASSPLPAPAGTSAEQYF
TGCGCCAGCAGCCCATTGCCCGCCCCGGCCGGGACTAGCGCCGAGCAGTACTTC
>TRBD1|TRBJ2-7|-|TRBV18
CASSPGGQGSYEQYF
TGTGCCAGCTCACCAGGGGGACAGGGGTCTTACGAGCAGTACTTC
>TRBD2|TRBJ2-7|-|TRBV28
CASSSGTSYSYEQYF
TGTGCCAGCAGTTCCGGGACTAGTTACTCCTACGAGCAGTACTTC
>-|TRBJ1-2|-|TRBV9
CASSPGTFWAYGYTF
TGTGCCAGCAGCCCTGGGACATTTTGGGCGTATGGCTACACCTTC
>-|TRBJ2-7|-|TRBV4-1
CASSHGRAYYEQYF
TGCGCCAGCAGCCATGGCAGGGCGTACTACGAGCAGTACTTC
>TRBD1|TRBJ1-5|-|TRBV2
CASSSGTPQGAQHF
TGTGCCAGCAGTAGCGGGACGCCGCAGGGGGCCCAGCATTTT
>-|TRBJ1-1|once|TRBV6-5
CASSSPSGTEAFF
TGTGCCAGCAGCTCCCCCTCGGGCACTGAAGCTTTCTTT
>TRBD1|TRBJ1-2|-|TRBV29-1
CSVPTTGAAGYTF
TGCAGCGTGCCGACCACAGGGGCCGCTGGCTACACCTTC
>-|TRBJ1-1|-|TRBV6-5
CASSYWGLKNTEAFF
TGTGCCAGCAGTTACTGGGGGCTAAAGAACACTGAAGCTTTCTTT
>-|TRBJ1-3|-|TRBV28
CASSPGQRLSGNTIYF
TGTGCCAGCAGTCCGGGACAACGCCTCTCTGGAAACACCATATATTTT
>TRBD1|TRBJ1-2|-|TRBV14
CASSQRSAGTGRDGYTF
TGTGCCAGCAGCCAGAGATCAGCCGGGACAGGGAGAGATGGCTACACCTTC